The clone carrying this T cell receptor (beta chain) was seen a single time. Its antigen is not identified. Relative to the germline gene, one junction end is altered; a read error may explain this. CDR3 length: 15 amino acids. CDR1 and CDR2 from the germline V gene are MRHNA and SNTAGT. The sample belongs to a study of T-cell reconstitution after alpha-beta-depleted transplantation in children. Construction of the TCRbeta library involved unique molecular identifiers. In TCRdb, the PCR reads were re-called with MiXCR into one record per CDR3 protein. Of roughly 490,000 distinct CDR3 sequences listed, roughly an eighth were seen once; the top ten hold 14%. General study results and limits: Diversity of TCRbeta at day 60 was high in some patients, arising from surviving recipient T cells and thymic progenitors. A year had passed since transplant, and T-cell counts and diversity by then came mostly from newly produced T cells. Several hundred graft clones that had expanded were reportedly the source of alpha-beta T cells about two months after transplant.

This TCR came from a female patient aged 2-9 years who had a stem cell transplant for aplastic anemia, so the T cells may come from the graft donor. This chain links TRBV6-4 with TRBJ2-2; 7 bases match TRBD2. The source material was PBMCs, mostly from graft donor cells, sampled 180 days after TCRalphabeta/CD19-depleted stem cell transplant. The CDR3 nucleotides read TGTGCCAGCTCAAAGACACTAGCGAACACCGGGAAGCTGTTTTTT. Residues: CASSKTLANTGKLFF.